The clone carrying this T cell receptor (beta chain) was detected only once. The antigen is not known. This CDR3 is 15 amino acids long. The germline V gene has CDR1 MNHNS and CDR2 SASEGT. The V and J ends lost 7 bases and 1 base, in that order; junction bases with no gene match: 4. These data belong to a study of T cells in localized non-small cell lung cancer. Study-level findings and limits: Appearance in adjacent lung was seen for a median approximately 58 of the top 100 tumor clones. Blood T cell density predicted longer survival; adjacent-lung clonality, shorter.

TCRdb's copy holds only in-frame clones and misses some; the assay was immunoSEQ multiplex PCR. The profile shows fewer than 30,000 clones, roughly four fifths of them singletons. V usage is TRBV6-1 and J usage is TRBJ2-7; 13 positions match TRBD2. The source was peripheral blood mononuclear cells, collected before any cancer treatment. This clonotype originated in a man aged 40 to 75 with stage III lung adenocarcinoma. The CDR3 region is CASKGLAGRSYEQYF. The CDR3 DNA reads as TGTGCCAGCAAGGGACTAGCGGGACGATCCTACGAGCAGTACTTC.